These 3 T cell receptor beta chains were sequenced from one sample in a study of blood T cells in healthy people across ages. PCR was performed a second time for 7 to 11 cycles using a sample-barcoded 5' primer and a J-beta primer mix. TCRdb re-called the 5' RACE reads through MiXCR, storing one row per CDR3 protein. The table includes 450,000 to 700,000 distinct CDR3 sequences, 25% to 30% detected once. Sequenced input: blood. Receptors originate from a woman aged 70-85 years in good health.

The rearrangement uses TRBV4-1 and TRBJ1-1, with D perhaps matching TRBD1 (5 bases). CDR1 is MGHRA and CDR2 is YSYEKL in the germline V gene. The CDR3 contains 14 residues. V was trimmed by 2 bases and J by 2 bases, leaving 9 bases between them. CDR3 residues: CASSQPGVNTEAFF. DNA for the CDR3: TGCGCCAGCAGCCAACCGGGGGTAAACACTGAAGCTTTCTTT.

This chain links TRBV7-2 with TRBJ1-2; 9 nucleotides agree with TRBD1. With 3 bases clipped from V and 4 bases from J, the junction kept 6 bases outside the gene matches. Germline V gene lookup returns CDR1 SGHTA and CDR2 FQGNSA. CDR3 size: 15 residues. In DNA form, the CDR3 reads TGTGCCAGCAGCTTGGGGAGGACAGGGGCCTATGGCTACACCTTC. Protein product: CASSLGRTGAYGYTF. The complete variable domain, with remaining parts taken from reference TRBV7-2 and TRBJ1-2, reads GAGVSQSPSNKVTEKGKDVELRCDPISGHTALYWYRQSLGQGLEFLIYFQGNSAPDKSGLPSDRFSAERTGGSVSTLTIQRTQQEDSAVYLCASSLGRTGAYGYTFGSGTRLTVV.

The chain links TRBV10-3 to TRBJ1-1; D unclear. This CDR3 spans 14 amino acids. The ends were cut back, 3 bases at V and 3 bases at J, with 11 bases in the middle. The germline V gene has CDR1 ENHRY and CDR2 SYGVKD. CDR3 sequence reads: CAISDRGGDTEAFF. DNA of the CDR3: TGTGCCATCAGTGACCGGGGTGGGGACACTGAAGCTTTCTTT.